The 26 T cell receptor beta chains below were found in one sample sequenced in a study of technical replicates of blood from several donors. Here immunoSEQ multiplex PCR was the method, and the copy in TCRdb shows in-frame clones only, minus some. This table holds 80,000 to 95,000 clones, 85% to 95% found once. The sequencing sample was made of T cells isolated from PBMCs. The origin of the receptors is a human donor in good health.

This clone was counted a single time. The chain joins TRBV18 to TRBJ2-5; tentatively, D is TRBD2 (5 bases). The germline V and J ends were trimmed by 1 base and 4 bases, with 16 bases remaining between them. The CDR3 consists of 16 residues. CDR1 KGHSH and CDR2 LQKENI come from the germline V gene. The CDR3 DNA is TGTGCCAGCTCACCACTCTCGGACGGGATCCGAGAGACCCAGTACTTC. It codes for CASSPLSDGIRETQYF.

The rearrangement joins TRBV6-1 to TRBJ1-2, with 9 bases lining up with TRBD1. The CDR3 has 15 residues. Trimming took 11 bases from V and 1 from J; bases not matched to a gene: 11. Germline V gene data show CDR1 as MNHNS and CDR2 as SASEGT. This CDR3 is CASREDRGFNYGYTF. DNA of the CDR3: TGTGCCTCCCGAGAGGACAGGGGATTTAACTATGGCTACACCTTC.

V gene TRBV7-6 combines with J gene TRBJ2-1, with 10 nucleotides matching TRBD2. Trimming cost V 6 bases and J 12 bases; bases outside gene matches: 14. The germline V gene encodes CDR1 SGHVS and CDR2 FNYEAQ. This CDR3 spans 15 amino acids. This CDR3 is CASSRSSGGGMRQFF. In nucleotides, the CDR3 is TGTGCCAGCAGTCGATCGAGCGGGGGGGGTATGCGGCAGTTCTTC.

The chain joins TRBV2 to TRBJ2-3, with D possibly matching TRBD2 (6 bases). CDR1 SNHLY and CDR2 FYNNEI come from the germline V gene. The V and J ends lost 0 bases and 4 bases respectively, with 17 bases between them. The CDR3 totals 17 residues. CDR3 coding DNA: TGTGCCAGCAGTGAAGCGCTTTGGCGGGGCGCCGCAGATACGCAGTATTTT. Translation gives CASSEALWRGAADTQYF.

The rearrangement links TRBV4-1 to TRBJ1-5, with 9 bases fitting TRBD1. The CDR3 has 16 residues. Per germline, CDR1 MGHRA and CDR2 YSYEKL. Trimming cost V 3 bases and J 6 bases; bases outside gene matches: 9. CDR3 DNA: TGCGCCAGCAGCCAGGGACCGGGACAGGGAGGTCAGCCCCAGCATTTT. Translation: CASSQGPGQGGQPQHF.

This chain links TRBV18 with TRBJ2-1, with 8 bases aligning to TRBD1. Germline V lookup: CDR1 KGHSH, CDR2 LQKENI. The CDR3 contains 17 residues. V lost 0 bases and J lost 5; bases outside the gene matches: 9. CDR3 bases: TGTGCCAGCTCACCACCCGCGGGGACAGGTAAAGACAATGAGCAGTTCTTC. Residues: CASSPPAGTGKDNEQFF.

The chain employs TRBV28 and TRBJ1-5; weak D call: TRBD1 (6 bases). V lost 7 bases and J 0 bases, leaving 34 bases between the germline ends. The CDR3 sequence is 22 residues long. Per the germline V gene, CDR1 is MDHEN and CDR2 is SYDVKM. CDR3 region: CASTHGAGGGPYTLYSNQPQHF. As DNA, the CDR3 is TGTGCCAGCACCCATGGGGCAGGCGGGGGGCCCTATACGCTTTATAGCAATCAGCCCCAGCATTTT.

In its sample, this clone was seen a few times. J is TRBJ1-2 and V is TRBV28, with 9 nucleotides matching TRBD1. The germline V gene encodes CDR1 MDHEN and CDR2 SYDVKM. The CDR3 spans 16 residues. J was trimmed by 7 bases and V by 6 bases; bases with no gene match: 15. CDR3 nucleotides: TGTGCCAGCAGCTACCCTCCGGGACAGGGATTCGGTGGCTACACCTTC. Translation: CASSYPPGQGFGGYTF.

This sequence joins TRBV20-1 and TRBJ2-1; D unresolved. The ends were cut back, 5 bases at V and 2 bases at J, with 4 bases in the middle. In germline, CDR1 is DFQATT, CDR2 SNEGSKA (reference sequence). The CDR3 is 11 amino acids. The CDR3, as DNA: TGCAGTGCTGGGCCCTACAATGAGCAGTTCTTC. Translation gives CSAGPYNEQFF.

The J gene is TRBJ1-5, the V gene TRBV6-1, with 7 bases matching TRBD1. The ends lost 4 bases at V and 6 bases at J; junction bases unmatched: 6. The length of the CDR3 is 14 residues. Germline loops: CDR1 MNHNS, CDR2 SASEGT. This CDR3 is CASSGSGGGQPQHF. Here the CDR3 DNA reads TGTGCCAGCAGTGGTTCAGGGGGAGGTCAGCCCCAGCATTTT.

V and J are TRBV10-3 and TRBJ2-3; 11 bases agree with TRBD2. The CDR3 is 16 residues long. Unmatched junction bases numbered 12, after V lost 10 bases and J lost 3 bases. Germline V gives CDR1 ENHRY, CDR2 SYGVKD. The CDR3 protein is CATSSRLAGLTDTQYF. For the CDR3, the DNA is TGTGCCACCTCAAGCAGACTAGCGGGATTAACAGATACGCAGTATTTT.

The chain links TRBV7-9 to TRBJ2-1; D is uncertain. V was clipped by 1 base and J by 4 bases, with 14 bases between them. Germline CDR1 and CDR2: SEHNR and FQNEAQ (reference sequence). CDR3 length: 16 amino acids. CDR3 region: CASSLVAGLNYNEQFF. CDR3 sequence (DNA): TGTGCCAGCAGCTTAGTCGCAGGATTAAATTACAATGAGCAGTTCTTC.

The chain combines TRBV6-6 with TRBJ1-2; D call uncertain. The V gene's germline CDR1 is MNHNY and CDR2 SVGAGI (reference sequence). V shed 7 bases and J shed 1 base, with 19 bases lying between them. This CDR3 has 16 amino acids. This CDR3 reads CASIGEADSLNYGYTF. CDR3 nucleotide sequence: TGTGCCAGCATCGGAGAGGCGGACTCCCTTAACTATGGCTACACCTTC.

J is TRBJ2-3 and V is TRBV9; D remains unclear. CDR3 length: 15 amino acids. V lost 4 bases, J lost 0 bases, and 12 bases lay in between. Germline lookup yields CDR1 SGDLS and CDR2 YYNGEE. CDR3 in DNA: TGTGCCAGCAGCTTTTCCTCAGAAAGCACAGATACGCAGTATTTT. It encodes CASSFSSESTDTQYF.

This clone was detected a few times. The chain is built from TRBV30 and TRBJ1-1; a weak D match, TRBD1 (5 bases). The V gene's germline CDR1 is GTSNPN and CDR2 SVGIG (reference sequence). There are 15 residues in the CDR3. The ends were cut back, 5 bases at V and 1 base at J, with 17 bases in the middle. The CDR3 protein is CAWGALGARNTEAFF. The CDR3 DNA is TGTGCCTGGGGGGCCCTAGGGGCACGGAACACTGAAGCTTTCTTT.

Written as DNA, the CDR3 is TGCGCCAGCAGCCAAGGACCCGGCGGAAATCAGCCCCAGCATTTT. It specifies CASSQGPGGNQPQHF. The V call is TRBV4-1, the J call TRBJ1-5; D not certain. CDR1 MGHRA and CDR2 YSYEKL come from the germline V gene. Trimming took off 1 base at V and 4 bases at J, with 11 bases between the two ends. CDR3 length: 15 amino acids.

The chain employs TRBV18 and TRBJ1-2; 11 bases fit TRBD1. CDR1 and CDR2 (germline): KGHSH, LQKENI. Trimming removed 3 bases from V and 6 bases from J; junction bases left unmatched: 6. The CDR3 has 15 residues. In nucleotides, the CDR3 is TGTGCCAGCTCACCGCCGGGGGACAGGGGGAATGGCTACACCTTC. Protein product: CASSPPGDRGNGYTF.

V and J are TRBV7-8 and TRBJ2-3; TRBD2 is a possible D gene (5 bases). The V gene lost 5 bases and the J gene lost 1 base, with 13 bases spanning the gap. The CDR3 consists of 15 residues. In germline, CDR1 is SGHVS, CDR2 FQNEAQ. The DNA for the CDR3 is TGTGCCAGCAGCCCCTCTGGAGGTGGCACAGATACGCAGTATTTT. It specifies CASSPSGGGTDTQYF. Full variable domain (rest looked up from reference TRBV7-8 and TRBJ2-3): GAGVSQSPRYKVAKRGQDVALRCDPISGHVSLFWYQQALGQGPEFLTYFQNEAQLDKSGLPSDRFFAERPEGSVSTLKIQRTQQEDSAVYLCASSPSGGGTDTQYFGPGTRLTVL.

The V call is TRBV2, the J call TRBJ1-1, with D possibly being TRBD1 (6 bases). V dropped 4 bases and J dropped 10 bases, with 25 bases sitting between them. Germline-derived CDR1 and CDR2 are SNHLY and FYNNEI. CDR3 length: 16 residues. Here the CDR3 DNA reads TGTGCCAGCAGTGCCGACAGGTTTTCCTTTGGGGAGGGAGCTTTCTTT. Its protein is CASSADRFSFGEGAFF.

This chain uses TRBV5-1 with TRBJ2-5, with 8 bases aligning to TRBD1. V was pared by 0 bases and J by 1 base, with 2 bases of the junction left unmatched. Germline lookup yields CDR1 SGHRS and CDR2 YFSETQ. This CDR3 comprises 15 residues. The CDR3 sequence: CASSLVGTGQETQYF. The CDR3 bases are TGCGCCAGCAGCTTGGTGGGGACAGGCCAAGAGACCCAGTACTTC.

For this clone: Other DNA sequences in this sample translate to the same CDR3. This chain links TRBV5-6 with TRBJ2-7; D not certain. The CDR3 spans 15 residues. V was pared by 6 bases and J by 1 base, with 17 bases between. From germline, CDR1 is SGHDT and CDR2 YYEEEE. CDR3: CASKTRSASSYEQYF. DNA for the CDR3: TGTGCCAGCAAGACTCGGAGCGCTAGTTCCTACGAGCAGTACTTC.

V is TRBV5-1 and J is TRBJ1-2; possibly TRBD1 for D (5 bases). V dropped 4 bases and J dropped 8 bases, with 12 bases sitting between them. Germline CDR1 reads SGHRS; CDR2 reads YFSETQ. CDR3 length equals 12 residues. The chain's CDR3 is CASSGDSQGYTF. The CDR3 nucleotides read TGCGCCAGCAGCGGCGACAGTCAGGGCTACACCTTC.

On this clone: Mismatch with germline at one junction end may stem from a read error. The V and J genes are TRBV7-7 and TRBJ1-1, with TRBD1 as a possible D gene (5 bases). Germline V gives CDR1 SSHAT, CDR2 FNYEAQ (reference sequence). This CDR3 comprises 17 residues. Here the CDR3 reads CASSLVPVGKGCTEAFF. Written as DNA, the CDR3 is TGTGCTAGCAGCTTAGTTCCAGTAGGGAAGGGGTGCACTGAAGCTTTCTTT. The variable domain in full, completed from reference TRBV7-7 and TRBJ1-1, reads GAGVSQSPRYKVTKRGQDVTLRCDPISSHATLYWYQQALGQGPEFLTYFNYEAQPDKSGLPSDRFSAERPEGSISTLTIQRTEQRDSAMYRCASSLVPVGKGCTEAFFGQGTRLTVV.

This clone was found once. The chain has TRBV29-1 and TRBJ2-1; tentatively, D is TRBD1 (7 bases). The germline V gene has CDR1 SQVTM and CDR2 ANQGSEA. The CDR3 has 13 residues. V was cut by 7 bases and J by 7 bases, with 17 bases left in between. CDR3 nucleotide sequence: TGCAGCGCCGGAGGGGGCGCGGAGAATGAGCAGTTCTTC. This encodes CSAGGGAENEQFF.

The chain carries TRBV19 and TRBJ2-7; TRBD2 might be the D (5 bases). Trimming pared 1 base from V and 5 bases from J, leaving 9 bases between. The germline V gene has CDR1 LNHDA and CDR2 SQIVND (reference sequence). The CDR3 runs to 13 residues. CDR3 DNA sequence: TGTGCCAGTAGTATAGCGGCTAGCAACGAGCAGTACTTC. Translated: CASSIAASNEQYF.

The chain employs TRBV5-1 and TRBJ1-2; 9 bases match TRBD1. Germline V lookup: CDR1 SGHRS, CDR2 YFSETQ. The CDR3 totals 14 residues. J lost 5 bases, V lost 7 bases, and 9 bases had no gene match. The CDR3 bases are TGCGCCAGCGGTTCGCGGGGACAGGGTTATGGCTACACCTTC. Translation: CASGSRGQGYGYTF. Full variable domain (remainder filled in from reference TRBV5-1 and TRBJ1-2): KAGVTQTPRYLIKTRGQQVTLSCSPISGHRSVSWYQQTPGQGLQFLFEYFSETQRNKGNFPGRFSGRQFSNSRSEMNVSTLELGDSALYLCASGSRGQGYGYTFGSGTRLTVV.